Described below is a single T cell receptor (beta chain) sequence and its context. The antigen is undetermined. The CDR3 consists of 14 residues. CDR1 is GTSNPN and CDR2 is SVGIG in the germline V gene (reference sequence). The germline V and J ends were trimmed by 0 bases and 6 bases, with 14 bases remaining between them. Time point reported: week 23, last vaccination. Mutant IDH1 20-mer peptide, at 300 ug, made up each vaccine dose, with topical imiquimod. This sample was included in a study of a mutant IDH1 vaccine in newly diagnosed glioma. Study as a whole: Radiotherapy alone preceded vaccination by 4-6 weeks; alternatively, vaccination started with temozolomide cycles. Patients' prior therapy spanned radiotherapy, temozolomide, or both; most underwent both. Treated patients had a mean age of approximately 40 years and a sex split that was about 62% male and roughly 40% female. Regarding the study as a whole: Vaccination elicited immune responses in 93.3% of patients.

Clones were sequenced by immunoSEQ multiplex PCR, and TCRdb holds only the in-frame ones, with some missing. The profile shows almost 85,000 clones, 85% of them singletons. The material was PBMCs, obtained from a glioma patient whose treatment included an IDH1 peptide vaccine. The origin of this receptor is a man in his thirties or forties with glioma. Some clones in this sample may be carry-over from other donors' samples. The chain couples TRBV30 to TRBJ1-1; weak D call: TRBD1 (5 bases). CDR3 sequence: CAWSVGQGSSEAFF. The CDR3 nucleotides read TGTGCCTGGAGTGTAGGCCAGGGTTCATCTGAAGCTTTCTTT.